This T cell receptor (beta chain) was identified during a study of OX40 agonist ivuxolimab in advanced cancers. Findings of the study overall: Dose levels from 0.1 to 3.0 mg/kg saw CD4+ and CD8+ blood T cells expand clonally by week 6.

Measured with immunoSEQ multiplex PCR; TCRdb has only the in-frame clones, and not every one. The repertoire holds approximately 44,000 clones, with about four fifths as singletons. CDR1 and CDR2 from the germline V gene are MNHNS and SASEGT. V was shortened by 3 bases and J by 4 bases, with 6 bases between the two germline ends. CDR3 length: 12 residues. Worth noting for this clone: As yet, its antigen is unknown.

The sequencing here drew on CD4+ or CD8+ T cells sorted from blood, taken in a trial of the OX40 agonist ivuxolimab. This TCR was sampled from an adult with an advanced solid tumor such as melanoma, head and neck, liver or kidney cancer. This sequence joins TRBV6-1 and TRBJ1-2; D uncertain. This chain's CDR3 is CASSERSYGYTF. CDR3 in DNA: TGTGCCAGCAGTGAGCGGAGCTATGGCTACACCTTC.